Below, 12 T cell receptor beta chains from the same sample are listed, as sequenced in a study of regulatory T cells in long-lasting Graves disease. Time point meaning: newly diagnosed GD, antithyroid drugs for less than 3 months. Making the TCR library involved RNA that had been extracted from PBMCs. Construction of TCR beta libraries relied on iRepertoire HTBI primers and on Arm-PCR targeting CDR3 regions. One entry per CDR3 protein results from TCRdb running MiXCR on the multiplex PCR reads. The repertoire holds 350,000 to 450,000 distinct CDR3 sequences, with around 15% as singletons. This same sample was also taken into another study, of T cells in Graves' hyperthyroidism and ophthalmopathy.

This sample comprised peripheral blood mononuclear cells (PBMCs), obtained at new diagnosis, from a patient treated with antithyroid drugs. All receptors come from a man aged 35 to 55 with Graves disease.

The sample holds many counts of this clonotype. V usage is TRBV2 and J usage is TRBJ1-2, with 7 bases aligning to TRBD1. V gave up 6 bases and J gave up 10 bases; unmatched junction bases: 14. Germline V gene sequence: CDR1 SNHLY, CDR2 FYNNEI. The CDR3 runs to 14 residues. In nucleotides, the CDR3 is TGTGCCAGCAGCGCCTCAGGGGGGAGGAGACACTACACCTTC. This gives the protein CASSASGGRRHYTF.

This clonotype was detected ten times or more. The V gene is TRBV20-1, the J gene TRBJ2-3; maybe TRBD2 (5 bases). This CDR3 contains 15 residues. Per germline, CDR1 DFQATT and CDR2 SNEGSKA (reference sequence). V was trimmed by 5 bases and J by 0 bases, leaving 15 bases between them. DNA of the CDR3: TGCAGTGCTCGGTCCCATAGCGTGAGCACAGATACGCAGTATTTT. The encoded protein is CSARSHSVSTDTQYF.

A word on this clonotype: A much larger clone lies a single base off, so this may be a read error. V and J are TRBV20-1 and TRBJ2-5, with D possibly matching TRBD1 (6 bases). CDR1 DFQATT and CDR2 SNEGSKA come from the germline V gene (reference sequence). The V and J ends lost 3 bases and 11 bases respectively, with 25 bases between them. The CDR3 consists of 15 residues. The CDR3 sequence: CSASSRGESYNEQYF. In DNA, the CDR3 is TGCAGTGCTAGTAGCAGGGGAGAGTCTTACAATGAGCAGTACTTC.

The gene calls are TRBV19 and TRBJ1-5; 9 bases are a match to TRBD1. This CDR3 has 16 amino acids. Germline lookup yields CDR1 LNHDA and CDR2 SQIVND (reference sequence). V lost 5 bases and J lost 4; bases outside the gene matches: 9. DNA of the CDR3: TGTGCCAGTAGTGGTTCGGACAGGGGCTGGAATCAGCCCCAGCATTTT. This sequence encodes CASSGSDRGWNQPQHF.

This clonotype has ten or more counts. The chain links TRBV14 to TRBJ2-7; D is uncertain. Germline V lookup: CDR1 SGHDN, CDR2 FVKESK. This CDR3 is built from 15 residues. With 1 base removed from V and 3 bases from J, the gap between germline ends came to 13 bases. CDR3 DNA: TGTGCCAGCAGCCAAGGAGTGACACGGTTCTACGAGCAGTACTTC. Protein: CASSQGVTRFYEQYF.

The chain employs TRBV29-1 and TRBJ2-3; D perhaps matches TRBD1 (6 bases). The germline V gene has CDR1 SQVTM and CDR2 ANQGSEA. Trimming shortened V by 4 bases and J by 3 bases, and 8 bases separated the two germline ends. CDR3 length: 12 amino acids. The CDR3 loop is CSVGQATDTQYF. In DNA, the CDR3 is TGCAGCGTTGGACAGGCAACAGATACGCAGTATTTT.

Note on this clonotype: A read error may explain this, as a much larger clone is one base away. The chain is built from TRBV13 and TRBJ2-7, with a possible D match to TRBD1 (7 bases). This CDR3 is built from 16 residues. Trimming took off 0 bases at V and 5 bases at J, with 17 bases between the two ends. In germline, CDR1 is PRHDT, CDR2 FYEKMQ (reference sequence). DNA of the CDR3: TGTGCCAGCAGCTTAGGCAGGGGGGTCCTCGAAGACGAGCAGTACTTC. This encodes CASSLGRGVLEDEQYF.

V usage is TRBV10-2 and J usage is TRBJ2-7; 11 bases agree with TRBD2. The CDR3 totals 15 residues. The germline CDR1 and CDR2 sequences are WSHSY and SAAADI. V lost 6 bases and J lost 7; bases outside the gene matches: 11. The CDR3 DNA reads TGCGCCAGCAGGCTCCTAGCGGGGGGCTACAATGAGCAGTACTTC. It translates to CASRLLAGGYNEQYF.

The sample holds many counts of this clonotype. J is TRBJ1-1 and V is TRBV20-1, with 12 bases matching TRBD1. CDR3 size: 14 residues. CDR1 is DFQATT, CDR2 SNEGSKA, per germline (reference sequence). Trimming cost V 4 bases and J 5 bases; bases outside gene matches: 5. The CDR3: CSAIGDRGRTEAFF. The CDR3 nucleotides are TGCAGTGCTATTGGGGACAGGGGGCGGACTGAAGCTTTCTTT.

This clonotype was picked up many times. The V gene is TRBV3-1, the J gene TRBJ2-2, with D hard to call. The CDR3 runs to 15 residues. CDR1 and CDR2 from the germline V gene are LGHDT and YNNKEL (reference sequence). Trimming pared 4 bases from V and 4 bases from J, leaving 13 bases between. CDR3 nucleotide sequence: TGTGCCAGCAGCCTCCGCCCACTCAGCACCGGGGAGCTGTTTTTT. Translating gives CASSLRPLSTGELFF.

This clonotype was observed at least ten times. The chain employs TRBV29-1 and TRBJ1-2; 9 nucleotides agree with TRBD1. This CDR3 has 15 residues. V lost 7 bases, J lost 4 bases, and 13 bases stayed unmatched. Germline V gene sequence: CDR1 SQVTM, CDR2 ANQGSEA. In DNA, the CDR3 is TGCAGCGCCACCCAGGGGGGACAGGGAGCCTATGGCTACACCTTC. Protein sequence: CSATQGGQGAYGYTF.

About this clonotype itself: A clone one base away is much larger, so this may be a read error. This chain links TRBV3-1 with TRBJ1-3; D is unclear. The CDR3 is made up of 15 amino acids. Germline CDR1 reads LGHDT; CDR2 reads YNNKEL (reference sequence). CDR3 protein: CASSQGPISGNAIYF. The CDR3 DNA is TGTGCCAGCAGCCAAGGGCCAATCTCTGGAAACGCCATATATTTT.